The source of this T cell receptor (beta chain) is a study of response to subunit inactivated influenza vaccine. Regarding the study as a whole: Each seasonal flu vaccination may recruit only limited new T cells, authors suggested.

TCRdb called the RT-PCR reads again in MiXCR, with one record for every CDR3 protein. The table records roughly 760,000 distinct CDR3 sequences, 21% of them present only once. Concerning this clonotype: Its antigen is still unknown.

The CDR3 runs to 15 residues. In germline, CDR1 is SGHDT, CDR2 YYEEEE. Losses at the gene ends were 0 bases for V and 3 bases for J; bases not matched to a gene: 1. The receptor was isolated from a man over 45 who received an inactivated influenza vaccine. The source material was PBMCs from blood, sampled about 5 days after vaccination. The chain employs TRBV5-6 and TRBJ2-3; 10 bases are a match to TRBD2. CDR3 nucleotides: TGTGCCAGCAGCTTGGATAGCGGGGGGACAGATACGCAGTATTTT. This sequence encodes CASSLDSGGTDTQYF.